The present T cell receptor beta chain was sequenced within a study of CXCR3-negative and CXCR3-positive naive CD8 T cells. The libraries of TRB cDNA were constructed through 5' RACE using UMI labels. TCRdb processed the 5' RACE reads again and assigns one entry to each CDR3 protein, with no DNA. This specimen shows 130,000 or so distinct CDR3 sequences; the ten leading clones hold approximately 0.5%. The CDR3 runs 13 residues. The V gene's germline CDR1 is LGHNA and CDR2 YNFKEQ. Sequenced sample: naive CXCR3- CD8+ T cells from blood. The sample's subset: CD45RO-CCR7+CD27+CD95- naive CD8+ T cells lacking CXCR3 (TNR3-). The rearrangement joins TRBV4-2 to TRBJ2-1. The receptor was derived from a human donor in good health. Some clones in this sample may be carry-over from other donors' samples. The CDR3 reads CASSQDIENEQFF.